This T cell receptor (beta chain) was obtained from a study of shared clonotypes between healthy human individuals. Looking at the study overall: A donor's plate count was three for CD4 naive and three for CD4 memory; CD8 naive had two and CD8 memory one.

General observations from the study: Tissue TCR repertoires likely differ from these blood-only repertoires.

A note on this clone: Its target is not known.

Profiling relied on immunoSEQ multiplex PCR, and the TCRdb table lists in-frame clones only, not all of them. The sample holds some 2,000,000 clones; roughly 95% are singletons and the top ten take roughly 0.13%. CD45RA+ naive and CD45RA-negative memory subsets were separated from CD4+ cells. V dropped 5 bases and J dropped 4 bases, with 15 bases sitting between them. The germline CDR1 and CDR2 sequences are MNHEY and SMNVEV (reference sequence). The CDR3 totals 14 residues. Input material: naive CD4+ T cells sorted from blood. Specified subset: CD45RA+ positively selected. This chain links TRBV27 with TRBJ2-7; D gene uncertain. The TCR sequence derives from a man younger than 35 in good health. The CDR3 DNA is TGTGCCAGCAGTCCCCGGGCTGCTCGATACGAGCAGTACTTC. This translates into CASSPRAARYEQYF.